This T cell receptor beta chain was recorded in a study of cytomegalovirus exposure and HLA in healthy donors. While the first cohort had 600 to 850 subjects, the donors belonged to the separate validation cohort of roughly 130 subjects. CDR3 length: 15 amino acids. Per germline, CDR1 SGHNT and CDR2 YYREEE (reference sequence). Trimming took off 0 bases at V and 0 bases at J, with 10 bases between the two ends. Study-level findings and limits: Subsequent analysis revealed that first-cohort TCR clusters tended to co-occur in the 120 or so validation repertoires. High specificity and sensitivity for cytomegalovirus status were reported for the classifier. TCR beta chains numbering some 160 were designated cytomegalovirus-associated.

TCRdb's copy holds only in-frame clones and misses some; the assay was immunoSEQ multiplex PCR. The repertoire includes about 330,000 clones, approximately 90% of them detected once, and 1% to 1.5% sits in the top ten. Concerning this clone itself: What it recognizes is unknown.

This clonotype was obtained from a woman aged 30 to 39 in good health and CMV-seropositive. The rearrangement links TRBV5-4 to TRBJ2-7; D not certain. The sequenced material came from PBMCs. The chain's CDR3 is CASSLATASSYEQYF. The DNA for the CDR3 is TGTGCCAGCAGCTTGGCTACAGCTAGCTCCTACGAGCAGTACTTC.